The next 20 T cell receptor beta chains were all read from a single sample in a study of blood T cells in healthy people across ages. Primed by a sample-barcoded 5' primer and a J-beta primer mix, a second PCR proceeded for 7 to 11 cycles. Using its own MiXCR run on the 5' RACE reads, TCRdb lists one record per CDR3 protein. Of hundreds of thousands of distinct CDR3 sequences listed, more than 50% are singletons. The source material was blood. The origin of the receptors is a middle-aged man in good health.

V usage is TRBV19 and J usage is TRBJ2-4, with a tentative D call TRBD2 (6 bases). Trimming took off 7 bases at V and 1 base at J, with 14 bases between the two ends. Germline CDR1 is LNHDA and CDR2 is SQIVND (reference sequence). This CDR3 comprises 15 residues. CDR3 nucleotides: TGTGCCAGTACCTCGGGGGTTACGGCCAAAAACATTCAGTACTTC. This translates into CASTSGVTAKNIQYF.

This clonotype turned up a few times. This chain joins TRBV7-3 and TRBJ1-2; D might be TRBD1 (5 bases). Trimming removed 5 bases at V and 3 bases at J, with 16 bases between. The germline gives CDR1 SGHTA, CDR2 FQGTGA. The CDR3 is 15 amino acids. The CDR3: CASSPGQGSDYGYTF. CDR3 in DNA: TGTGCCAGCAGCCCGGGGCAGGGAAGTGACTATGGCTACACCTTC.

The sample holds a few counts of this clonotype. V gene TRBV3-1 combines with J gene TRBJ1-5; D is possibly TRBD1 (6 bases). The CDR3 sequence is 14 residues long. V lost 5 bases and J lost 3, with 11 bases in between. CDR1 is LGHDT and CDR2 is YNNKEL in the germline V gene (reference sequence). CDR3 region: CASSTGQPNQPQHF. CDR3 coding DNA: TGTGCCAGCAGCACAGGACAGCCCAATCAGCCCCAGCATTTT.

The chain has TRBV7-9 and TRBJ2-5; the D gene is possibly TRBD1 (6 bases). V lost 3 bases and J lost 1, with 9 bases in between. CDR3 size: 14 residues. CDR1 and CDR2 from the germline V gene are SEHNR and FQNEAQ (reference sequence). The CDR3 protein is CASSFDRTQETQYF. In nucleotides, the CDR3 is TGTGCCAGCAGCTTCGACAGGACCCAAGAGACCCAGTACTTC. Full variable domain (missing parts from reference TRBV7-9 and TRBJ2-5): DTGVSQNPRHKITKRGQNVTFRCDPISEHNRLYWYRQTLGQGPEFLTYFQNEAQLEKSRLLSDRFSAERPKGSFSTLEIQRTEQGDSAMYLCASSFDRTQETQYFGPGTRLLVL.

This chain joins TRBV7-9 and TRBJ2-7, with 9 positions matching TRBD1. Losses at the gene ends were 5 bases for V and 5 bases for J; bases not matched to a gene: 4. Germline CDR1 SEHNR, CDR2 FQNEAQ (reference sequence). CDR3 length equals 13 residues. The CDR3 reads CASSVGTGNEQYF. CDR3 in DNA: TGTGCCAGCAGCGTAGGGACAGGGAACGAGCAGTACTTC.

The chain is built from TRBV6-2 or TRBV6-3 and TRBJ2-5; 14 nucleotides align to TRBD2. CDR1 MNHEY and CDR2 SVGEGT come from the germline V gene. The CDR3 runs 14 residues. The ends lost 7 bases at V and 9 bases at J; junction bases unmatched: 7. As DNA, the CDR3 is TGTGCCAGCAAGGCTGGGACTAGCGGGAGTGCCCAGTACTTC. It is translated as CASKAGTSGSAQYF.

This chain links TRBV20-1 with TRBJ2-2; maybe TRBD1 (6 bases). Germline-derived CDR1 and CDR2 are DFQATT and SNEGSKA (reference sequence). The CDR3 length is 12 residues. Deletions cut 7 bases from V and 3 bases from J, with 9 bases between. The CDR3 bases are TGCAGTGGGGCAGGGGACACCGGGGAGCTGTTTTTT. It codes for CSGAGDTGELFF.

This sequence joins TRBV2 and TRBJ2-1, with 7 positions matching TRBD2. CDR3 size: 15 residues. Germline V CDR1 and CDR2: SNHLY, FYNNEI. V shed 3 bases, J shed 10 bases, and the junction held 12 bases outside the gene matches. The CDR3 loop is CASSDEAGSLVEQFF. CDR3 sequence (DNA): TGTGCCAGCAGTGACGAAGCGGGGAGTCTGGTCGAGCAGTTCTTC.

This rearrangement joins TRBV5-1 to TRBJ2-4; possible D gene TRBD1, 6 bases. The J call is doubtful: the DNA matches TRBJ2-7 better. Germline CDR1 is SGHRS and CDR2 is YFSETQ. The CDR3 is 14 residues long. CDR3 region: CASSLVTGTYEQYF. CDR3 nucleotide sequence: TGCGCCAGCAGCTTGGTGACAGGCACCTACGAGCAGTACTTC.

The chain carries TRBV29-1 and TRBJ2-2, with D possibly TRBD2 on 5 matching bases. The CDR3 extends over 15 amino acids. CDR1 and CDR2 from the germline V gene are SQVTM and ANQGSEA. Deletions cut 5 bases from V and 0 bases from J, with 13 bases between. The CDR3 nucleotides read TGCAGCGTTTACCAAGCGGAAGCGAACACCGGGGAGCTGTTTTTT. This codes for CSVYQAEANTGELFF.

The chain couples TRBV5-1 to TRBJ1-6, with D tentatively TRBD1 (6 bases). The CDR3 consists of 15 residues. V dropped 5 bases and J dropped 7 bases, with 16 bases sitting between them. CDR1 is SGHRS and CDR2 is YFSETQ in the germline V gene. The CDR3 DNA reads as TGCGCCAGCAGTCCAGGGGAGGGCCCCAATTCACCCCTCCACTTT. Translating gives CASSPGEGPNSPLHF.

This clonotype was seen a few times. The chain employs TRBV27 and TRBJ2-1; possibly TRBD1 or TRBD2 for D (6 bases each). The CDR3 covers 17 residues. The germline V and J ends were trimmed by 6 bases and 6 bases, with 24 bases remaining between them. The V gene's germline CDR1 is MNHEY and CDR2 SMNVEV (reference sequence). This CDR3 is CASSWTAPGLSGNEQFF. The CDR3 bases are TGTGCCAGCAGCTGGACAGCCCCGGGACTTTCGGGCAATGAGCAGTTCTTC.

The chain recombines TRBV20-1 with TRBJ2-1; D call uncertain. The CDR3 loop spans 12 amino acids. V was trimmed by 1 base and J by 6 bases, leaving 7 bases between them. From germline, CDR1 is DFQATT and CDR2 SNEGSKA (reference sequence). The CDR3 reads CSARVQGNEQFF. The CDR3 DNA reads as TGCAGTGCTAGAGTGCAAGGCAATGAGCAGTTCTTC.

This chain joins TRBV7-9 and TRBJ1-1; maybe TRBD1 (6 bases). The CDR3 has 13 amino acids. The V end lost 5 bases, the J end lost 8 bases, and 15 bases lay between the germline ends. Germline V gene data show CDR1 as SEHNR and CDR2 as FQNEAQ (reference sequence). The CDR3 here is CASSPTGRGEAFF. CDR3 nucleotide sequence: TGTGCCAGCAGCCCGACAGGCCGGGGGGAAGCTTTCTTT.

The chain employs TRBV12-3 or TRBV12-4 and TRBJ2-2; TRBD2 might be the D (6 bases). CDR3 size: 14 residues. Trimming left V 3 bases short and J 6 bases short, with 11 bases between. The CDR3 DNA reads TGTGCCAGCAGTTTTGGGGGGTTTGCCGGGGAGCTGTTTTTT. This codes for CASSFGGFAGELFF.

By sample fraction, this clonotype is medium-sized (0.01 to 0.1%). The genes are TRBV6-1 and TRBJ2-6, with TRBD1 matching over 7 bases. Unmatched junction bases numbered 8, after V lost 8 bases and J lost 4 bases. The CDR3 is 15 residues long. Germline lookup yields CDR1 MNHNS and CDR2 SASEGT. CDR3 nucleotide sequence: TGTGCCAGCGGCAAGGGGGCGTCCGGGGCCAACGTCCTGACTTTC. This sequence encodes CASGKGASGANVLTF.

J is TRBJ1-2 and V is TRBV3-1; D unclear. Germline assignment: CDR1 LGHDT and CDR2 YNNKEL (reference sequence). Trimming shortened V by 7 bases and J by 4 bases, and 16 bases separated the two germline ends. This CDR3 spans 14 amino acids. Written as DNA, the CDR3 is TGTGCCAGCATAGGCGGAGAGGGAGGCTATGGCTACACCTTC. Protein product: CASIGGEGGYGYTF.

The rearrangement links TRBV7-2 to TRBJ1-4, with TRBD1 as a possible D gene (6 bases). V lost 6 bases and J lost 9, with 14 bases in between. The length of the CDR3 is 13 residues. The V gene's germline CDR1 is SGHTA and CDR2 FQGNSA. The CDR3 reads CASRYTGQQKLFF. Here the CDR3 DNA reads TGTGCCAGCAGGTATACGGGACAACAAAAACTGTTTTTT.

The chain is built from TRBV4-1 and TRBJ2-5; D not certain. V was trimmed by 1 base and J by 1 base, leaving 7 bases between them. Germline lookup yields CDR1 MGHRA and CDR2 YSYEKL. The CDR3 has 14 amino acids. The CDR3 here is CASSQVLTQETQYF. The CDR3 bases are TGCGCCAGCAGCCAAGTCCTCACCCAAGAGACCCAGTACTTC.

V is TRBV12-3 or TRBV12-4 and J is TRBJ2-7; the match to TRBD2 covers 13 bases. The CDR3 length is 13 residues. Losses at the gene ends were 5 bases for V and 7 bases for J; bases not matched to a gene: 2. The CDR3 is CASSTSGREEQYF. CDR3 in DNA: TGTGCCAGCAGTACTAGCGGGAGGGAGGAGCAGTACTTC.